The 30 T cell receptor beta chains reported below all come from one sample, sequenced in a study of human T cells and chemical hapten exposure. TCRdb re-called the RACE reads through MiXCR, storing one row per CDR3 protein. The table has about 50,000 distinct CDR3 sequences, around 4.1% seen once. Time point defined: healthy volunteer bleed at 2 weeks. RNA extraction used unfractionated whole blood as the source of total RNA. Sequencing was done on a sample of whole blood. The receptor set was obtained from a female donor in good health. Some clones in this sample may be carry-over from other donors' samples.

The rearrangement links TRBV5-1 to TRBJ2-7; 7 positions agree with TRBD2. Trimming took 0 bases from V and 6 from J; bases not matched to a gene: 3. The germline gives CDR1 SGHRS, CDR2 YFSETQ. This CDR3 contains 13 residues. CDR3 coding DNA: TGCGCCAGCAGCTTGGACGGGGGGTTCGAGCAGTACTTC. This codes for CASSLDGGFEQYF. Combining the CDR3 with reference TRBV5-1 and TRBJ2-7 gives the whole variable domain KAGVTQTPRYLIKTRGQQVTLSCSPISGHRSVSWYQQTPGQGLQFLFEYFSETQRNKGNFPGRFSGRQFSNSRSEMNVSTLELGDSALYLCASSLDGGFEQYFGPGTRLTVT.

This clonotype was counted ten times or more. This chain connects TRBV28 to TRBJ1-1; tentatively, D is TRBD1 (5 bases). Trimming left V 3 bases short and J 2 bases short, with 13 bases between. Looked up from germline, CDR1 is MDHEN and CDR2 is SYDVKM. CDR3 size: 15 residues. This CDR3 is CASSFSGARNTEAFF. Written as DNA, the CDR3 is TGTGCCAGCAGTTTTTCCGGGGCCAGAAACACTGAAGCTTTCTTT.

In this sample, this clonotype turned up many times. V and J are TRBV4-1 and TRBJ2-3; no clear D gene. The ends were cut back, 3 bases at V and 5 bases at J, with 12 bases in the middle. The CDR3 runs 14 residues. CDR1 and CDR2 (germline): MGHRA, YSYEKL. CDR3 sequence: CASSQPRGEDTQYF. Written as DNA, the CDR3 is TGCGCCAGCAGCCAGCCTAGAGGAGAAGATACGCAGTATTTT.

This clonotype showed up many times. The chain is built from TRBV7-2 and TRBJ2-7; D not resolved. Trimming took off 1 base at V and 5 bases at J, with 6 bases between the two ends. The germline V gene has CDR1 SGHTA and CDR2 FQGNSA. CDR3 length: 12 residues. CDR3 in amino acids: CASSLVRHEQYF. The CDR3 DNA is TGTGCCAGCAGCTTAGTGCGCCACGAGCAGTACTTC.

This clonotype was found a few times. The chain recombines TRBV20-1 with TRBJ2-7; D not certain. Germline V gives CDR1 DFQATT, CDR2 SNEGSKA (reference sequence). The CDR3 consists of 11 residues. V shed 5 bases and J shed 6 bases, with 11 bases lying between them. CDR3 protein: CSAPDRREQYF. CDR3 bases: TGCAGTGCTCCCGATCGTCGCGAGCAGTACTTC.

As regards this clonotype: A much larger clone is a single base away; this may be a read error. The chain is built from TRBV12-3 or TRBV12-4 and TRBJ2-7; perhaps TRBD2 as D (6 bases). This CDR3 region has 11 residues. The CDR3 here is CASSFGGERYF. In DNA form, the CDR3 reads TGTGCCAGCAGTTTCGGGGGTGAGCGGTACTTC.

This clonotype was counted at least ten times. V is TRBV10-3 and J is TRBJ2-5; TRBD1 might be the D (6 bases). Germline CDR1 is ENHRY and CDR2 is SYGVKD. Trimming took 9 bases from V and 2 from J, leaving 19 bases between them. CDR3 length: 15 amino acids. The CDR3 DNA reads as TGTGCCATAAGACAAGTAGGGACACCACAAGAGACCCAGTACTTC. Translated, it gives CAIRQVGTPQETQYF.

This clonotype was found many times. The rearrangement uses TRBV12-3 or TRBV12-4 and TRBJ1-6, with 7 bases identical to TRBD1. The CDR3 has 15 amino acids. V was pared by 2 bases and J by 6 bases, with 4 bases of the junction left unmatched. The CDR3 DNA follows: TGTGCCAGCAGTTTACTGGCAGGGGGTAATTCACCCCTCCACTTT. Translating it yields CASSLLAGGNSPLHF.

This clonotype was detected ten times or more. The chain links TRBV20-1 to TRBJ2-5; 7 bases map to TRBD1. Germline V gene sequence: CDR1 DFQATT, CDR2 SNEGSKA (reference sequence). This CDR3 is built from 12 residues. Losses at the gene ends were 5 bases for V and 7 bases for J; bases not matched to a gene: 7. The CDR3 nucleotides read TGCAGTGCTCAAATCTCAGGGGGGACCCAGTACTTC. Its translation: CSAQISGGTQYF.

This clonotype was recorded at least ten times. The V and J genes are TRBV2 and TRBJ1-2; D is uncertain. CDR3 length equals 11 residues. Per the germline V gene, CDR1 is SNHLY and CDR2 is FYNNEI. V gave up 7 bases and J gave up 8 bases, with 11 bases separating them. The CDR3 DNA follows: TGTGCCAGCATGGCAACTCGGGGCTACACCTTC. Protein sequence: CASMATRGYTF.

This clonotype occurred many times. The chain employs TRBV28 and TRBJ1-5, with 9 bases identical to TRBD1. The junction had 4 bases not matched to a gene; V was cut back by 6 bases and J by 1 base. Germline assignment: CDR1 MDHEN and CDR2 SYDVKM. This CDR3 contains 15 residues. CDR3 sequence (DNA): TGTGCCAGCAGGTTACAGGGGGCGAGCAATCAGCCCCAGCATTTT. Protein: CASRLQGASNQPQHF. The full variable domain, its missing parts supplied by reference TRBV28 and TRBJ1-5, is DVKVTQSSRYLVKRTGEKVFLECVQDMDHENMFWYRQDPGLGLRLIYFSYDVKMKEKGDIPEGYSVSREKKERFSLILESASTNQTSMYLCASRLQGASNQPQHFGDGTRLSIL.

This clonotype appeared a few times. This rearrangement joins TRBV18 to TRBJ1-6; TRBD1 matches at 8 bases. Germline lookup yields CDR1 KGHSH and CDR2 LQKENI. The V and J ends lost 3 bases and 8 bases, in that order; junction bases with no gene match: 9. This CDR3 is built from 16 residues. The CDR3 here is CASSPRIQGVDSPLHF. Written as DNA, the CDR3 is TGTGCCAGCTCACCGCGTATACAGGGGGTTGATTCACCCCTCCACTTT.

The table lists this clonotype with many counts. Here the CDR3 reads CASSFTAFDTQYF. CDR3 coding DNA: TGTGCCAGTTCCTTCACCGCTTTTGATACGCAGTATTTT. The chain recombines TRBV3-1 with TRBJ2-3; no firm D call. Trimming pared 9 bases from V and 6 bases from J, leaving 16 bases between. The germline CDR1 and CDR2 sequences are LGHDT and YNNKEL (reference sequence). CDR3 size: 13 residues.

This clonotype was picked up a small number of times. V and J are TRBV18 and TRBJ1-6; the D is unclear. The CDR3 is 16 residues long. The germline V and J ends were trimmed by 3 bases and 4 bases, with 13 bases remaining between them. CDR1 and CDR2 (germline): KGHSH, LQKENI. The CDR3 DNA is TGTGCCAGCTCACCGTCTCTGGCGGGGTATAATTCACCCCTCCACTTT. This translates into CASSPSLAGYNSPLHF.

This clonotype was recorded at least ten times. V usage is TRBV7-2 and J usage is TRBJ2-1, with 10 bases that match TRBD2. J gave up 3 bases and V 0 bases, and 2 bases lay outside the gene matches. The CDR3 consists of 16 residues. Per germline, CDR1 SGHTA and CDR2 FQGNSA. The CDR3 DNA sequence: TGTGCCAGCAGCTTAGCCGGGACTAGCGACTACAATGAGCAGTTCTTC. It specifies CASSLAGTSDYNEQFF.

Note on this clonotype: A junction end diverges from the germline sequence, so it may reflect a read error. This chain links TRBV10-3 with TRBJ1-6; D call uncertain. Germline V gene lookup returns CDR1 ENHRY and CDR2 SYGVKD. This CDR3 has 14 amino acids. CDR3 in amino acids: CAISESRKGSSLHF. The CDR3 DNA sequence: TGTGCCATAAGTGAGTCCCGAAAGGGCAGCTCCCTCCACTTT.

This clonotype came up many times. The DNA for the CDR3 is TGTGCCAGCAGCCCGCAGACTAGCGGGGTAGATACGCAGTATTTT. Amino acid sequence: CASSPQTSGVDTQYF. The J gene is TRBJ2-3, the V gene TRBV7-2; TRBD2 agrees at 11 bases. The CDR3 runs to 15 residues. Germline-derived CDR1 and CDR2 are SGHTA and FQGNSA. V shed 5 bases and J 5 bases; nucleotides not matched to a gene: 6.

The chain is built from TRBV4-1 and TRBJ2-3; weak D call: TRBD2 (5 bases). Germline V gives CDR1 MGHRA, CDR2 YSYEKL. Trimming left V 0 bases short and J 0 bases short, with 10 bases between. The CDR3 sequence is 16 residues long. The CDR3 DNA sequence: TGCGCCAGCAGCCAAGATCTTTCGGGGAGCACAGATACGCAGTATTTT. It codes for CASSQDLSGSTDTQYF.

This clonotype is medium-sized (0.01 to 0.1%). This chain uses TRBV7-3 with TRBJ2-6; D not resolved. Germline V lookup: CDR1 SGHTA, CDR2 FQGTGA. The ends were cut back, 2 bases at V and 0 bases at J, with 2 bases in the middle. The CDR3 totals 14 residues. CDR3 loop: CASSLFSGANVLTF. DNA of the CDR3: TGTGCCAGCAGCTTATTCTCTGGGGCCAACGTCCTGACTTTC. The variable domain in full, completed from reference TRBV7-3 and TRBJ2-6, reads GAGVSQTPSNKVTEKGKYVELRCDPISGHTALYWYRQSLGQGPEFLIYFQGTGAADDSGLPNDRFFAVRPEGSVSTLKIQRTERGDSAVYLCASSLFSGANVLTFGAGSRLTVL.

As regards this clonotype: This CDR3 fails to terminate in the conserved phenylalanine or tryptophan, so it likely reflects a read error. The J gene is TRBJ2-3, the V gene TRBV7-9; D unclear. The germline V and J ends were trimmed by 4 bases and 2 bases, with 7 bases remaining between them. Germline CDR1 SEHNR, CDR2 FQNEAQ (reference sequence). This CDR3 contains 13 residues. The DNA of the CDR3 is TGTGCCAGCAGCTCAAGAAACACAGATACGCAGTATTTG. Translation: CASSSRNTDTQYL.

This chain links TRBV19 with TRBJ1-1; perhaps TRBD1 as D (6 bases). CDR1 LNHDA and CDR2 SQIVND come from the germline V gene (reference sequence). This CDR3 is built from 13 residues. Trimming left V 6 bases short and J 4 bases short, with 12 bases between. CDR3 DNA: TGTGCCAGTAGCAGAAGGGGGGTCACTGAAGCTTTCTTT. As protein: CASSRRGVTEAFF.

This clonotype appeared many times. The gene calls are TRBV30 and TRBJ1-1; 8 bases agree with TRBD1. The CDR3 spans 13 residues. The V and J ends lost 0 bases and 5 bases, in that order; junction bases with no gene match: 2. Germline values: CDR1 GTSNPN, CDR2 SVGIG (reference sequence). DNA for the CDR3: TGTGCCTGGAGTGTAAGGGACAGGACTGAAGCTTTCTTT. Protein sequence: CAWSVRDRTEAFF.

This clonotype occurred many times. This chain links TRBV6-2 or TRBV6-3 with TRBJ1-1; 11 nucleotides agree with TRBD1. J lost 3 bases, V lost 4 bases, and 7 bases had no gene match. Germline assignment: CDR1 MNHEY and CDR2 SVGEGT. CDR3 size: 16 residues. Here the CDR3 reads CASSSGQGAKYTEAFF. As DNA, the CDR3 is TGTGCCAGCAGTTCCGGACAGGGGGCGAAGTACACTGAAGCTTTCTTT.

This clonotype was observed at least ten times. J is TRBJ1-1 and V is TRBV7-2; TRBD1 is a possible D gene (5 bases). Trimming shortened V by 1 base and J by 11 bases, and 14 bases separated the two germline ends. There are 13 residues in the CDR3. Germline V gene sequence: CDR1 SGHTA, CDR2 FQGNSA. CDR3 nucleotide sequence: TGTGCCAGCAGCTTAGATCGGGGGGATGGGGCTTTCTTT. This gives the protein CASSLDRGDGAFF. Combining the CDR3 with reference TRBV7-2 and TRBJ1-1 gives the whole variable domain GAGVSQSPSNKVTEKGKDVELRCDPISGHTALYWYRQSLGQGLEFLIYFQGNSAPDKSGLPSDRFSAERTGGSVSTLTIQRTQQEDSAVYLCASSLDRGDGAFFGQGTRLTVV.

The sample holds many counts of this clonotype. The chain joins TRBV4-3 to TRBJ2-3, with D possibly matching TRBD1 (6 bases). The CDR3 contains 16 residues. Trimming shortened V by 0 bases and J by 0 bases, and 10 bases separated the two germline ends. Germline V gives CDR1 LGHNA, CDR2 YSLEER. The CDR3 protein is CASSQEFTGSTDTQYF. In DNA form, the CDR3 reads TGCGCCAGCAGCCAAGAATTCACAGGGAGCACAGATACGCAGTATTTT.

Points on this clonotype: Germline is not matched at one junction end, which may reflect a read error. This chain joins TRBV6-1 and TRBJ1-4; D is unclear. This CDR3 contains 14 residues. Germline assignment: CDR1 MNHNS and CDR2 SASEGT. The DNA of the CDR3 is TGTGCCAGCAGTAAAAATTTTAGGTTAATTACTGAACTTTTT. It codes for CASSKNFRLITELF.

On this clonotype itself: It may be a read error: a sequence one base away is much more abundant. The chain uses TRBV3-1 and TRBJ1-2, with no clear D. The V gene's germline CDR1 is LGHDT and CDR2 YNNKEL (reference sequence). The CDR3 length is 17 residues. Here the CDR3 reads CASSPPPTRSGYYGDTF. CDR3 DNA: TGTGCCAGCAGCCCTCCTCCGACACGGTCGGGATACTATGGCGACACCTTC.

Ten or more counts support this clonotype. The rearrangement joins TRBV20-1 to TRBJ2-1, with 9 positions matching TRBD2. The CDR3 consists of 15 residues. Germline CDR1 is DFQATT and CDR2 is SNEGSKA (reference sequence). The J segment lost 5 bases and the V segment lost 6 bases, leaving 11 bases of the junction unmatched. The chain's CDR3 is CSAPPSGGINNEQFF. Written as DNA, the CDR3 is TGCAGTGCCCCCCCCAGCGGGGGGATTAACAATGAGCAGTTCTTC.

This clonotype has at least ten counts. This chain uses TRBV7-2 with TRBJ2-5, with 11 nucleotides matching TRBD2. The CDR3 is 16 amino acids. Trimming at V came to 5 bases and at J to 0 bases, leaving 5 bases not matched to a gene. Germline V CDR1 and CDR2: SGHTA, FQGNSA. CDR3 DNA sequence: TGTGCCAGCAGCCCAGGGACTAGCGGTTACCAAGAGACCCAGTACTTC. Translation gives CASSPGTSGYQETQYF.

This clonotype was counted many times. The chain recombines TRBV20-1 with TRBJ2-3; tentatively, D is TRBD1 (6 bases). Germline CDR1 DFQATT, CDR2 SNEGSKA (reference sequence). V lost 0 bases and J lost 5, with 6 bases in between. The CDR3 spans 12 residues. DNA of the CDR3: TGCAGTGCTAGAGAACAGGGAGATACGCAGTATTTT. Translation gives CSAREQGDTQYF.